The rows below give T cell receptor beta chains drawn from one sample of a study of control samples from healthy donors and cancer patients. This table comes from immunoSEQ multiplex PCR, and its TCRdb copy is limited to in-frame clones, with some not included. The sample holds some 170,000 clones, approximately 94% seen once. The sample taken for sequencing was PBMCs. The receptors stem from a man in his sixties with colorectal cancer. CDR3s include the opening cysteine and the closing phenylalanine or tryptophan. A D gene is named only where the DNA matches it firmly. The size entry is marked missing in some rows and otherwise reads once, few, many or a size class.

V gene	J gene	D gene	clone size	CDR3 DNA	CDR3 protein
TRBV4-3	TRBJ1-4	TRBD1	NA	TGCGCCAGCAGCCATCCCCGGGACAGGGGAGATATAACTAATGAAAAACTGTTTTTT	CASSHPRDRGDITNEKLFF
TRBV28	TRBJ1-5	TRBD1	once	TGTGCCAGCAGTTCGGGACAGGGGAACAATCAGCCCCAGCATTTT	CASSSGQGNNQPQHF
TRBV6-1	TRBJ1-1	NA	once	TGTGCCAGCAGTGAACTTGGGCGAGCTTTCTTT	CASSELGRAFF
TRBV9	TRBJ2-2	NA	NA	TGTGCCAGCAGCGTAGAGGAGGTCGGGGAGCTGTTTTTT	CASSVEEVGELFF
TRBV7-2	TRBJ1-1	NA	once	TGTGCCAGCAGCTCCCGGTTTAAGCTGGGGACGAACACTGAAGCTTTCTTT	CASSSRFKLGTNTEAFF
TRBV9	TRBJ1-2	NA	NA	TGTGCCAGCAGCGAGGGGACCGCCGACTATGGCTACACCTTC	CASSEGTADYGYTF
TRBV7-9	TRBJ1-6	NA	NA	TGTGCCAGCAGCTTAGTTTCAGGGCAGGGAATTCCTTCACCCCTCCACTTT	CASSLVSGQGIPSPLHF
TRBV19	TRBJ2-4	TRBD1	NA	TGTGCCAGTAGTATCCTAGACAGGGCGGTCAAAAACATTCAGTACTTC	CASSILDRAVKNIQYF
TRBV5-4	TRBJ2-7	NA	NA	TGTGCCAGCAGCTTGGGGGCGGAGGCCGCCTACGAGCAGTACTTC	CASSLGAEAAYEQYF
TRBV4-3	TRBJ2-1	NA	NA	TGCGCCAGCAGCCGAGAGCCCATTAGCACCTACAATGAGCAGTTCTTC	CASSREPISTYNEQFF
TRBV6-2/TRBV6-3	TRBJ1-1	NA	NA	TGTGCCAGCAGTTACGCTACGGGGGCGGCGAACACTGAAGCTTTCTTT	CASSYATGAANTEAFF
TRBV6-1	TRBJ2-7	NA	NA	TGTGCCAGCAGTGACGCGACCCAACTTATAACCTACGAGCAGTACTTC	CASSDATQLITYEQYF
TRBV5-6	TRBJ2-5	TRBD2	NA	TGTGCCAGCAGGTCGGGACTAGCGGGTCAGTACCAAGAGACCCAGTACTTC	CASRSGLAGQYQETQYF
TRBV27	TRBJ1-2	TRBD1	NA	TGTGCCAGCGGGTTCGGGACAGGGTACTATGGCTACACCTTC	CASGFGTGYYGYTF
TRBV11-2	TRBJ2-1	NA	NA	TGTGCCAGCAGCCAACCCCCATGGCGAGAAAAAAATGAGCAGTTCTTC	CASSQPPWREKNEQFF
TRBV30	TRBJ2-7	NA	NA	TGTGCCTGGAGTAGGGGTTGGGGGTTGGGGTCCGAGCAGTACTTC	CAWSRGWGLGSEQYF
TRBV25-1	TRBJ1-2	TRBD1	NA	TGTGCCAGCAGAGGGGGGACAGCCGACTATGGCTACACCTTC	CASRGGTADYGYTF
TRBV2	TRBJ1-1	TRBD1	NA	TGTGCCAGCAGTCGAGACAGGGCACACCCGAACACTGAAGCTTTCTTT	CASSRDRAHPNTEAFF
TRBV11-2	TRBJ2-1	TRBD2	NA	TGTGCCAGCAGCCGACAAGCGGGGGAAAGGGTGCAGTTCTTC	CASSRQAGERVQFF
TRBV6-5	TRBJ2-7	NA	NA	TGTGCCAGCAGTTACCCCAGGGGAGGAGGCGAGCAGTACTTC	CASSYPRGGGEQYF
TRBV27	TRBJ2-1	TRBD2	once	TGTGCCAGCAGCCGGGGACTAGCGGGGGTAAATGAGCAGTTCTTC	CASSRGLAGVNEQFF
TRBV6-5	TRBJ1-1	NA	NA	TGTGCCAGCAGGGCCGGGGCCAACACTGAAGCTTTCTTT	CASRAGANTEAFF
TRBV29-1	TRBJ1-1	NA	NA	TGCAGCGTTGACGCTTGGGGGGAAAACACTGAAGCTTTCTTT	CSVDAWGENTEAFF
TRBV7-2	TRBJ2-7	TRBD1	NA	TGTGCCAGCAGCTTAGCGCTGTGGCAGGACAGGGGCTACGAGCAGTACTTC	CASSLALWQDRGYEQYF
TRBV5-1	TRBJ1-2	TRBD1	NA	TGCGCCAGCAGCTTGCCCAACAGGGGTAACTATGGCTACACCTTC	CASSLPNRGNYGYTF
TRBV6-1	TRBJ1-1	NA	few	TGTGCCAGCAGTGAAGCGCGACAGCTCATGAACACTGAAGCTTTCTTT	CASSEARQLMNTEAFF
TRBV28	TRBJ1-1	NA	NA	TGTGCCAGCAGTTCCCCCTCACGGAAGGGCACTGAAGCTTTCTTT	CASSSPSRKGTEAFF
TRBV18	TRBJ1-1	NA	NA	TGTGCCAGCTCACCACCAGGGAACACTGAAGCTTTCTTT	CASSPPGNTEAFF
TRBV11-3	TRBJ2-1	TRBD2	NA	TGTGCCAGCAGCTTAGTAGCGGGGGGCCGTAATGAGCAGTTCTTC	CASSLVAGGRNEQFF
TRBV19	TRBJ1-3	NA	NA	TGTGCCAGTAGAAGAGGATACTCTGGAAACACCATATATTTT	CASRRGYSGNTIYF